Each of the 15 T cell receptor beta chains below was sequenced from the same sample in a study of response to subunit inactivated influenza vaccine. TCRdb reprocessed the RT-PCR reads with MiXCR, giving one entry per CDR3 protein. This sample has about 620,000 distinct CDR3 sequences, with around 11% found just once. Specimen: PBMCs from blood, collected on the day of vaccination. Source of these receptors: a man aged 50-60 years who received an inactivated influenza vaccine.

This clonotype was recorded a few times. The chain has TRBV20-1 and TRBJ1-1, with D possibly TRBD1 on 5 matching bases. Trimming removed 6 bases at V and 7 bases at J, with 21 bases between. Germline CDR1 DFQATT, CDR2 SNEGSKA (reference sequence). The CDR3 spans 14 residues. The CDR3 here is CSAWDAQGDHEAFF. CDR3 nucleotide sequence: TGCAGTGCCTGGGACGCTCAAGGGGACCATGAAGCTTTCTTT.

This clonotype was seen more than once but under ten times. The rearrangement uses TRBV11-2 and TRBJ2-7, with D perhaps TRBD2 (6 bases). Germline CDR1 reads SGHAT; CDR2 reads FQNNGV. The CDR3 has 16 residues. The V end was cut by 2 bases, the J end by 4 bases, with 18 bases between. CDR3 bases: TGTGCCAGCAGCTTACCGGCGGGGAGGAATAGGTACGAGCAGTACTTC. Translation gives CASSLPAGRNRYEQYF.

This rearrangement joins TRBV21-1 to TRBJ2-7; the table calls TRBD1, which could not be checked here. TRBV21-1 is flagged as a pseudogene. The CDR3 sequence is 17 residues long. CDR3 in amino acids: CASSARPGQGPIVGQYF. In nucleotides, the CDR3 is TGTGCCAGCAGCGCACGTCCCGGACAGGGGCCTATAGTTGGGCAGTACTTC.

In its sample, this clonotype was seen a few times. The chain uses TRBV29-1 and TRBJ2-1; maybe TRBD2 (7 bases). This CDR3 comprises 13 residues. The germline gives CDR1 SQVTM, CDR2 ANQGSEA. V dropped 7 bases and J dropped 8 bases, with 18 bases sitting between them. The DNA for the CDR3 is TGCAGCGCTAGGGGGGGGGCTAGGCATGAGCAGTTCTTC. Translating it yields CSARGGARHEQFF.

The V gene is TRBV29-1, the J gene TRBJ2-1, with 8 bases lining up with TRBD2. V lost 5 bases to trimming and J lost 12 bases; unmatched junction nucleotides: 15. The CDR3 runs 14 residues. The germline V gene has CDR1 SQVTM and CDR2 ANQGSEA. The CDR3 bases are TGCAGCGTTTCCCTGTCGGGGGGGCAATTCGGGCAGTTCTTC. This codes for CSVSLSGGQFGQFF.

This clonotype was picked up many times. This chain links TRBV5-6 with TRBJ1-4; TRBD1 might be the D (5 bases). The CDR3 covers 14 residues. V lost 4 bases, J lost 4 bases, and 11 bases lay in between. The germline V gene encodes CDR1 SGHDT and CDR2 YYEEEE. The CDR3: CASSHGTDNEKLFF. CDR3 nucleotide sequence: TGTGCCAGCAGCCACGGGACGGATAATGAAAAACTGTTTTTT.

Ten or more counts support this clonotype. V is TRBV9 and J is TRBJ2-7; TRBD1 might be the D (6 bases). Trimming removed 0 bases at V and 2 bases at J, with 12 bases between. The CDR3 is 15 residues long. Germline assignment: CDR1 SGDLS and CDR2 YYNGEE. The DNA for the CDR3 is TGTGCCAGCAGCGTAGCCGGGACATTTACCTACGAGCAGTACTTC. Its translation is CASSVAGTFTYEQYF.

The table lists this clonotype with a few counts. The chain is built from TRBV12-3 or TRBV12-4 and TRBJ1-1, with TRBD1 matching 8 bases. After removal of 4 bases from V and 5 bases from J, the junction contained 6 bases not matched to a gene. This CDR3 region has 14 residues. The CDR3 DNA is TGTGCCAGCAGTTGGACAGGGATCGGGACTGAAGCTTTCTTT. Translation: CASSWTGIGTEAFF.

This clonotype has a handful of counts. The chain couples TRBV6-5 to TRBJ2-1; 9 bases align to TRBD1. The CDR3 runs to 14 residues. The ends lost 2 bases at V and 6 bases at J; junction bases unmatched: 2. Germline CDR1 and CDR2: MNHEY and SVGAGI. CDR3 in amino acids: CASSYGTGFNEQFF. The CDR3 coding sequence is TGTGCCAGCAGTTACGGGACAGGGTTCAATGAGCAGTTCTTC.

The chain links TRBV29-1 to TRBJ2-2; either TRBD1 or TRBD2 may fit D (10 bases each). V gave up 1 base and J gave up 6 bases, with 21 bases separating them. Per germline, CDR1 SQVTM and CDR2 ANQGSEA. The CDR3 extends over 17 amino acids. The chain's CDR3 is CSVEVTGGLAGAGELFF. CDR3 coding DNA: TGCAGCGTTGAAGTGACAGGGGGCCTAGCGGGAGCCGGGGAGCTGTTTTTT.

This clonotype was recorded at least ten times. The CDR3 reads CSARQGTSSYEQYF. Written as DNA, the CDR3 is TGCAGTGCTAGACAAGGGACATCCTCCTACGAGCAGTACTTC. The chain has TRBV20-1 and TRBJ2-7, with D possibly being TRBD1 (6 bases). The germline CDR1 and CDR2 sequences are DFQATT and SNEGSKA (reference sequence). This CDR3 is built from 14 residues. V was shortened by 2 bases and J by 0 bases, with 11 bases between the two germline ends.

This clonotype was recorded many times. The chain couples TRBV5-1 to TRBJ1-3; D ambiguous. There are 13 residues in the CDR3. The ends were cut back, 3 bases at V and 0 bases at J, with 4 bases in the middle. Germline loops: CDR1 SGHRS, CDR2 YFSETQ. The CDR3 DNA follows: TGCGCCAGCAGCTCGTTCTCTGGAAACACCATATATTTT. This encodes CASSSFSGNTIYF.

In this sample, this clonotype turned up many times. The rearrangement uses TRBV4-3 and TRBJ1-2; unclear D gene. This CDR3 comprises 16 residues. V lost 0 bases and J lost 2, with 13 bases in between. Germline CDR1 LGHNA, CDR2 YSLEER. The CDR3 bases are TGCGCCAGCAGCCAAGATCACGGGATGGAGAACTATGGCTACACCTTC. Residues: CASSQDHGMENYGYTF.

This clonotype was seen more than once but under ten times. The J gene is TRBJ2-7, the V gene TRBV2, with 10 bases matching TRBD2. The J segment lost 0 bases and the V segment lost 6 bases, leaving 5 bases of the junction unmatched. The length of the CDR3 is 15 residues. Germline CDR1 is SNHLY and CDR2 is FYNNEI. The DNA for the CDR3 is TGTGCCAGCAGGACCGGGACTAGCGCCTCCTACGAGCAGTACTTC. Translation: CASRTGTSASYEQYF.

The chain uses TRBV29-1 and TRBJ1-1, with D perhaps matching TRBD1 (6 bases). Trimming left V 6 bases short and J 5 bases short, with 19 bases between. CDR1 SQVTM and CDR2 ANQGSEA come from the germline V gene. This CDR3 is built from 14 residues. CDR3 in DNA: TGCAGCGTCAAAGACGGGGGCAGGGGAACTGAAGCTTTCTTT. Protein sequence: CSVKDGGRGTEAFF.